This passage covers 15 T cell receptor beta chains from one sample sequenced in a study of cytomegalovirus exposure and HLA in healthy donors. PCR used 60 Vbeta primers and 13 Jbeta primers. Assay: immunoSEQ multiplex PCR; the TCRdb copy retains only in-frame clones and omits some. This table has tens of thousands of clones, roughly three quarters appearing once. The sequencing input was PBMCs. These receptors came from a woman between 40 and 55 years old in good health and CMV-seropositive.

This clone showed up just a few times. The DNA of the CDR3 is TGCGCCAGCAGCTCCACGTCCTCGGGTCTCCATGACTATGGCTACACCTTC. Residues: CASSSTSSGLHDYGYTF. The chain combines TRBV5-1 with TRBJ1-2; D ambiguous. Trimming removed 3 bases from V and 3 bases from J, with 21 bases in between. The CDR3 loop spans 17 amino acids. CDR1 and CDR2 (germline): SGHRS, YFSETQ.

The gene calls are TRBV5-1 and TRBJ1-3; D is undetermined. Germline V gene data show CDR1 as SGHRS and CDR2 as YFSETQ. CDR3 length equals 15 residues. V dropped 0 bases and J dropped 2 bases, with 9 bases sitting between them. CDR3 in amino acids: CASSLEEAAGNTIYF. The CDR3, as DNA: TGCGCCAGCAGCTTGGAAGAGGCTGCTGGAAACACCATATATTTT. The full variable domain, rest sourced from reference TRBV5-1 and TRBJ1-3, is KAGVTQTPRYLIKTRGQQVTLSCSPISGHRSVSWYQQTPGQGLQFLFEYFSETQRNKGNFPGRFSGRQFSNSRSEMNVSTLELGDSALYLCASSLEEAAGNTIYFGEGSWLTVV.

The chain carries TRBV28 and TRBJ2-1; TRBD2 matches at 9 bases. The CDR3 runs to 17 residues. V lost 4 bases and J lost 4; bases outside the gene matches: 11. The germline CDR1 and CDR2 sequences are MDHEN and SYDVKM. CDR3 coding DNA: TGTGCCAGCAGTTCCTCCTGGCGGGAGGGAGTTTACAATGAGCAGTTCTTC. It is translated as CASSSSWREGVYNEQFF.

The chain couples TRBV6-5 to TRBJ1-5; 8 nucleotides line up with TRBD1. This CDR3 region has 12 residues. Germline trimming cut 6 bases from V and 15 bases from J; bases unmatched to any gene: 10. Looked up from germline, CDR1 is MNHEY and CDR2 is SVGAGI. CDR3 sequence: CASRPGGGHLHF. The CDR3, as DNA: TGTGCCAGCAGACCAGGGGGCGGCCACCTGCATTTT.

The chain combines TRBV2 with TRBJ2-3; 11 nucleotides line up with TRBD2. This CDR3 is built from 17 residues. Germline V gene sequence: CDR1 SNHLY, CDR2 FYNNEI. J lost 0 bases, V lost 4 bases, and 6 bases had no gene match. The CDR3 bases are TGTGCCAGCAGTGCGGAATGGACTAGCGGGAGCACAGATACGCAGTATTTT. This sequence encodes CASSAEWTSGSTDTQYF.

The chain carries TRBV19 and TRBJ2-5; maybe TRBD1 (5 bases). CDR1 is LNHDA and CDR2 is SQIVND in the germline V gene (reference sequence). Trimming cost V 1 base and J 5 bases, with 11 bases left between them. The length of the CDR3 is 14 residues. The CDR3 DNA is TGTGCCAGTAGTATAGGTCCAGGGTCTGAGACCCAGTACTTC. Translating gives CASSIGPGSETQYF. Looking up the rest from reference TRBV19 and TRBJ2-5 gives the full variable domain: DGGITQSPKYLFRKEGQNVTLSCEQNLNHDAMYWYRQDPGQGLRLIYYSQIVNDFQKGDIAEGYSVSREKKESFPLTVTSAQKNPTAFYLCASSIGPGSETQYFGPGTRLLVL.

V is TRBV6-1 and J is TRBJ1-6; TRBD1 matches at 8 bases. The CDR3 covers 14 residues. Unmatched junction bases numbered 12, after V lost 6 bases and J lost 14 bases. CDR1 and CDR2 from the germline V gene are MNHNS and SASEGT. CDR3 loop: CASRGTGNREALHF. CDR3 DNA sequence: TGTGCCAGCAGGGGGACAGGAAATAGGGAGGCCCTCCACTTT.

V and J are TRBV19 and TRBJ2-7; D gene ambiguous. The CDR3 loop spans 15 amino acids. Germline CDR1 and CDR2: LNHDA and SQIVND (reference sequence). V lost 3 bases and J lost 0, with 12 bases in between. The CDR3 nucleotides are TGTGCCAGTAGTATTGGTCAGGCTTTCTCCTACGAGCAGTACTTC. It is translated as CASSIGQAFSYEQYF.

This sequence joins TRBV14 and TRBJ1-2; no clear D gene. V was cut by 0 bases and J by 6 bases, with 11 bases left in between. There are 14 residues in the CDR3. Germline V gives CDR1 SGHDN, CDR2 FVKESK. CDR3 region: CASSQDLQADGYTF. The DNA for the CDR3 is TGTGCCAGCAGCCAAGATCTTCAGGCAGATGGCTACACCTTC.

This chain uses TRBV27 with TRBJ2-7; D call uncertain. This CDR3 is 13 amino acids long. Trimming removed 4 bases at V and 7 bases at J, with 14 bases between. Germline CDR1 is MNHEY and CDR2 is SMNVEV (reference sequence). CDR3 coding DNA: TGTGCCAGCAGTTCCCACCACGCGGTAGAGCAGTACTTC. It encodes CASSSHHAVEQYF.

The chain carries TRBV28 and TRBJ2-7; TRBD2 aligns across 8 bases. The length of the CDR3 is 15 residues. With V trimmed by 4 bases and J by 3 bases, 8 bases remained unmatched. The germline V gene has CDR1 MDHEN and CDR2 SYDVKM. The CDR3 loop is CASSWTEREFYEQYF. The CDR3, as DNA: TGTGCCAGCAGTTGGACAGAGCGGGAGTTCTACGAGCAGTACTTC. The full variable domain, with the rest looked up from reference TRBV28 and TRBJ2-7, is DVKVTQSSRYLVKRTGEKVFLECVQDMDHENMFWYRQDPGLGLRLIYFSYDVKMKEKGDIPEGYSVSREKKERFSLILESASTNQTSMYLCASSWTEREFYEQYFGPGTRLTVT.

The chain couples TRBV9 to TRBJ1-1; perhaps TRBD1 as D (5 bases). The V gene lost 0 bases and the J gene lost 4 bases, with 10 bases spanning the gap. This CDR3 is built from 14 residues. The germline gives CDR1 SGDLS, CDR2 YYNGEE. CDR3 sequence (DNA): TGTGCCAGCAGCGTAGTGGGGGGAAGCACTGAAGCTTTCTTT. As protein: CASSVVGGSTEAFF. The full variable domain, its missing parts supplied by reference TRBV9 and TRBJ1-1, is DSGVTQTPKHLITATGQRVTLRCSPRSGDLSVYWYQQSLDQGLQFLIQYYNGEERAKGNILERFSAQQFPDLHSELNLSSLELGDSALYFCASSVVGGSTEAFFGQGTRLTVV.

The CDR3 DNA reads as TGTGCCAGTAGTATGAATCCGGTCGGCTCCTACAATGAGCAGTTCTTC. It specifies CASSMNPVGSYNEQFF. The chain is built from TRBV19 and TRBJ2-1; D is uncertain. Germline CDR1 reads LNHDA; CDR2 reads SQIVND (reference sequence). The CDR3 covers 16 residues. Trimming pared 3 bases from V and 0 bases from J, leaving 12 bases between. The full variable domain, its missing parts supplied by reference TRBV19 and TRBJ2-1, is DGGITQSPKYLFRKEGQNVTLSCEQNLNHDAMYWYRQDPGQGLRLIYYSQIVNDFQKGDIAEGYSVSREKKESFPLTVTSAQKNPTAFYLCASSMNPVGSYNEQFFGPGTRLTVL.

This chain connects TRBV27 to TRBJ2-3; TRBD2 is a possible D gene (6 bases). CDR3 size: 14 residues. Germline V gene sequence: CDR1 MNHEY, CDR2 SMNVEV (reference sequence). Trimming pared 5 bases from V and 6 bases from J, leaving 15 bases between. The CDR3 bases are TGTGCCAGCAGTGCCCGACTAGTAGTTGATACGCAGTATTTT. Encoded protein: CASSARLVVDTQYF.

This clone has a handful of counts. The chain recombines TRBV14 with TRBJ1-1, with unresolved D. The V end was cut by 1 base, the J end by 1 base, with 10 bases between. The CDR3 runs 15 residues. CDR1 and CDR2 (germline): SGHDN, FVKESK. The CDR3 sequence is CASSQGGLRNTEAFF. CDR3 DNA sequence: TGTGCCAGCAGCCAAGGCGGGTTGAGGAACACTGAAGCTTTCTTT.